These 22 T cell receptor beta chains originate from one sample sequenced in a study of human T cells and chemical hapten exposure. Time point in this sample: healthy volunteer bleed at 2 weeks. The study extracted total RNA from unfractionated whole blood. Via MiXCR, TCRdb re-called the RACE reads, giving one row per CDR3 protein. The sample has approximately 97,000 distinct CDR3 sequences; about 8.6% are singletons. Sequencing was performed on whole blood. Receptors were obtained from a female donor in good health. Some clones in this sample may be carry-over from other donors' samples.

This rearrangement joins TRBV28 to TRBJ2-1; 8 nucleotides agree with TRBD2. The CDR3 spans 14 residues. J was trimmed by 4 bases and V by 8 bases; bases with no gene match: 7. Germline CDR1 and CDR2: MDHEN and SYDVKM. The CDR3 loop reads CASETSGVYNEQFF. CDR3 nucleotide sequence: TGTGCCAGCGAAACTAGCGGAGTTTACAATGAGCAGTTCTTC.

The CDR3 here is CASSLEPGQRYNEQFF. The CDR3 DNA reads as TGCGCCAGCAGCTTGGAACCGGGACAGCGTTACAATGAGCAGTTCTTC. The chain couples TRBV5-1 to TRBJ2-1; 7 positions match TRBD1. CDR1 and CDR2 from the germline V gene are SGHRS and YFSETQ. J was trimmed by 4 bases and V by 0 bases; bases with no gene match: 7. This CDR3 comprises 16 residues.

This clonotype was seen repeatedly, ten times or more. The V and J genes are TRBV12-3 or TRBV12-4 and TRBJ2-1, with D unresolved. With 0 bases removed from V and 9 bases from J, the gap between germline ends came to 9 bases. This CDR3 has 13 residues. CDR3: CASSLAPLIEQFF. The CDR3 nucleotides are TGTGCCAGCAGTTTAGCCCCACTAATTGAGCAGTTCTTC.

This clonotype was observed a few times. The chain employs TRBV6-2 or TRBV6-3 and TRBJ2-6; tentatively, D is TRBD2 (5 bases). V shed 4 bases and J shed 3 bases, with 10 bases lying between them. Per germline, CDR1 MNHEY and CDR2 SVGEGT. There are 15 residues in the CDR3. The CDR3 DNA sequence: TGTGCCAGCAGTTTCCGGGGAGTTGGGGCCAACGTCCTGACTTTC. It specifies CASSFRGVGANVLTF.

CDR3 sequence (DNA): TGTGCCAGCAGTAGACACGTAGAGGACACTGAAGCTTTCTTT. As protein: CASSRHVEDTEAFF. V usage is TRBV6-4 and J usage is TRBJ1-1; D gene unclear. Trimming removed 5 bases from V and 3 bases from J, with 13 bases in between. Germline-derived CDR1 and CDR2 are MRHNA and SNTAGT. CDR3 size: 14 residues.

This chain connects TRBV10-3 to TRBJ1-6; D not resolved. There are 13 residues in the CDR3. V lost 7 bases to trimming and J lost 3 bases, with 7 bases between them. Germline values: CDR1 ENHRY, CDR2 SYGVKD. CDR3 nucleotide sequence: TGTGCCATCACTCCAAACTATAATTCACCCCTCCACTTT. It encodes CAITPNYNSPLHF.

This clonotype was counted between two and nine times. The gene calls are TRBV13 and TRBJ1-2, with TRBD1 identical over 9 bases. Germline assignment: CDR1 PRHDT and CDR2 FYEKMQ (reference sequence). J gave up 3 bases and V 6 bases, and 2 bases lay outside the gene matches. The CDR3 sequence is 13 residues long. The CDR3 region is CASRGQGYYGYTF. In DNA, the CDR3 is TGTGCCAGCAGAGGACAGGGGTACTATGGCTACACCTTC.

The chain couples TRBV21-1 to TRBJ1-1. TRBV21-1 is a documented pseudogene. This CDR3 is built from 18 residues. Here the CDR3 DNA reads TGTGCCAGCAGCAATTCGGACCCATCTTCCCTCCCGTCCCTGAGAGCTTTCTTT. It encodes CASSNSDPSSLPSLRAFF.

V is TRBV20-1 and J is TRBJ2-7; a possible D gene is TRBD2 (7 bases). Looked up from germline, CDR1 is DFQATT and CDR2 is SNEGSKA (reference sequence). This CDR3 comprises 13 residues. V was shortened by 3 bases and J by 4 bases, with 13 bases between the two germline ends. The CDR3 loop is CSASGEGGYEQYF. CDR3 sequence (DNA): TGCAGTGCTAGCGGGGAGGGGGGTTACGAGCAGTACTTC.

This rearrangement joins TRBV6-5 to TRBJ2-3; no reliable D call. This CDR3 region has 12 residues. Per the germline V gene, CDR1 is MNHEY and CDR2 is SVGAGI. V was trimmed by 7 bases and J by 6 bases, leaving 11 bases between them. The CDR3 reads CASMGGIDTQYF. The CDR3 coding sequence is TGTGCCAGCATGGGTGGGATCGATACGCAGTATTTT.

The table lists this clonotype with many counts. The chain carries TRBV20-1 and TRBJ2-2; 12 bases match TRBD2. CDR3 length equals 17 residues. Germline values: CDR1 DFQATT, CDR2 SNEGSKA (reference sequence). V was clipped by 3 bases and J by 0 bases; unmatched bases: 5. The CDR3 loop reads CSASPRTSGTNTGELFF. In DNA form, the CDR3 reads TGCAGTGCTAGTCCCCGGACTAGCGGGACGAACACCGGGGAGCTGTTTTTT.

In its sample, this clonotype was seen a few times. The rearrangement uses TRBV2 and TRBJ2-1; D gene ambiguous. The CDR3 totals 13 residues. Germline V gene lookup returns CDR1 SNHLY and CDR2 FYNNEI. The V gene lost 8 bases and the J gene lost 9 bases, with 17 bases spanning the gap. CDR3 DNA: TGTGCCAGCGGGGTTTTCGGGTTGCCTGAGCAGTTCTTC. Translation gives CASGVFGLPEQFF.

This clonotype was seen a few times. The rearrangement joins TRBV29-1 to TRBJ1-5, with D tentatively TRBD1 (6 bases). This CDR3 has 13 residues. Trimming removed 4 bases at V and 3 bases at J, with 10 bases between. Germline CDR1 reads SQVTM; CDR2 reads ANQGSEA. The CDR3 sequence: CSVAGQNNQPQHF. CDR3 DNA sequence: TGCAGCGTTGCCGGACAGAACAATCAGCCCCAGCATTTT.

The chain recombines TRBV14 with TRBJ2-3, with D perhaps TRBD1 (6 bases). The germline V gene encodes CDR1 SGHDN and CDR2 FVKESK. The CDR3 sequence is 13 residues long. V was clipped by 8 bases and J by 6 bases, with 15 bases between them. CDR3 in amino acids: CASRSTGRDTQYF. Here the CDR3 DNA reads TGTGCCAGCCGTTCCACAGGGCGCGATACGCAGTATTTT.

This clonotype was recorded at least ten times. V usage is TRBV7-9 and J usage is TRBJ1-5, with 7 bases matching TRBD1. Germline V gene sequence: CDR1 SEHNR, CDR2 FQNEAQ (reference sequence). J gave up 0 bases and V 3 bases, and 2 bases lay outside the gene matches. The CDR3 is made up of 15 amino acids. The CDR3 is CASSFDRDSNQPQHF. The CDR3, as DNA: TGTGCCAGCAGCTTTGACAGGGATAGCAATCAGCCCCAGCATTTT.

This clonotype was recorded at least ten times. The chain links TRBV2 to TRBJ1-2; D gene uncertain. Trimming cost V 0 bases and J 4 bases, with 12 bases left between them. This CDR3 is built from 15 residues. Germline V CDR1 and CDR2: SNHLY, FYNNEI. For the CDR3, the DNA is TGTGCCAGCAGTGAAGCGGTGACCAGCTCCTATGGCTACACCTTC. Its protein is CASSEAVTSSYGYTF.

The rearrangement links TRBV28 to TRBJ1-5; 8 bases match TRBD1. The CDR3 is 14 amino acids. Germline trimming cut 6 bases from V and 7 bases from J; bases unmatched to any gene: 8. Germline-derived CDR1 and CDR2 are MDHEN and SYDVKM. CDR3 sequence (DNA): TGTGCCAGCAGCCCAGGGGGCGCTCCCCAGCCCCAGCATTTT. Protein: CASSPGGAPQPQHF.

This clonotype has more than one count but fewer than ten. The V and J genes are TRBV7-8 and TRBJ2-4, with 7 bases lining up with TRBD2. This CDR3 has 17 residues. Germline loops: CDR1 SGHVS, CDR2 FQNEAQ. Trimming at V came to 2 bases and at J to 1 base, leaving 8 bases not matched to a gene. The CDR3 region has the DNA TGTGCCAGCAGCTTACTCCGACTAGCACCGGCCAAAAACATTCAGTACTTC. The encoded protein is CASSLLRLAPAKNIQYF.

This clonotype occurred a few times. The CDR3 DNA sequence: TGCGCCAGCAGCCAAGATCGGGAGCAGGGGAGCACAGATACGCAGTATTTT. Encoded protein: CASSQDREQGSTDTQYF. The V gene is TRBV4-1, the J gene TRBJ2-3; the D call may be TRBD1 or TRBD2 (6 bases each). CDR1 and CDR2 (germline): MGHRA, YSYEKL. V dropped 0 bases and J dropped 0 bases, with 13 bases sitting between them. The CDR3 runs to 17 residues.

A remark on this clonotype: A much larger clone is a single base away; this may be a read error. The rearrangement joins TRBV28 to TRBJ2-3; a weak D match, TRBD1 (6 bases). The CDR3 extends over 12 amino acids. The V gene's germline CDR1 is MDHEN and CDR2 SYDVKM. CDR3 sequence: CAGRTGTDTQYF. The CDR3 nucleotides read TGTGCCGGCAGAACAGGGACAGATACGCAGTATTTT.

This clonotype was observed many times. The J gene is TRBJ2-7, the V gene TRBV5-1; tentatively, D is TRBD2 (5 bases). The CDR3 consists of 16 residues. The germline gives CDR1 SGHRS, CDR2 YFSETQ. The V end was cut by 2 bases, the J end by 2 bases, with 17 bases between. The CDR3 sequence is CASSFSSGNVPYEQYF. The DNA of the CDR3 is TGCGCCAGCAGCTTCAGCTCGGGGAATGTCCCCTACGAGCAGTACTTC. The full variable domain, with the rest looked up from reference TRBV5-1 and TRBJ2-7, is KAGVTQTPRYLIKTRGQQVTLSCSPISGHRSVSWYQQTPGQGLQFLFEYFSETQRNKGNFPGRFSGRQFSNSRSEMNVSTLELGDSALYLCASSFSSGNVPYEQYFGPGTRLTVT.

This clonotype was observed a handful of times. The CDR3 sequence is CASSFVGQGLEKLFF. Here the CDR3 DNA reads TGTGCCAGCAGTTTCGTGGGACAGGGGCTTGAAAAACTGTTTTTT. This chain links TRBV28 with TRBJ1-4, with 10 bases aligning to TRBD1. J gave up 7 bases and V 3 bases, and 5 bases lay outside the gene matches. Germline CDR1 reads MDHEN; CDR2 reads SYDVKM. CDR3 length equals 15 residues.